This T cell receptor (beta chain) is from a study of human T cells and chemical hapten exposure. Study-wide context: Patch testing placed 0.01% DPC on the upper back, with readings at 6 days.

The V and J ends lost 5 bases and 2 bases, in that order; junction bases with no gene match: 10. The length of the CDR3 is 16 residues. Germline CDR1 is LNHNV and CDR2 is YYDKDF (reference sequence). TCRdb analysed the RACE reads with MiXCR anew, one entry per CDR3 protein. Among 150,000 to 200,000 distinct CDR3 sequences listed, about 14% were seen once. Time point meaning: patch test 1, 2 weeks after DPC sensitization. Treatment here: therapeutic diphenylcyclopropenone sensitization with weekly scalp DPC. Prior to each patch test being applied, blood was drawn. Remarks on this clonotype: The antigen remains unidentified.

Overall study results and limits: Versus controls, expanded TCRs had significantly more large CDR3 similarity clusters.

The TCR was taken from a woman aged 30 to 39 with alopecia areata. Some clones in this sample may be carry-over from other donors' samples. The sequencing used whole blood, collected in connection with sensitization to the hapten diphenylcyclopropenone (DPC). The chain carries TRBV15 and TRBJ2-7; 9 positions agree with TRBD2. CDR3 amino acids: CATSRGGSGSPYEQYF. The CDR3 bases are TGTGCCACCAGCCGAGGGGGTAGCGGGAGTCCCTACGAGCAGTACTTC.